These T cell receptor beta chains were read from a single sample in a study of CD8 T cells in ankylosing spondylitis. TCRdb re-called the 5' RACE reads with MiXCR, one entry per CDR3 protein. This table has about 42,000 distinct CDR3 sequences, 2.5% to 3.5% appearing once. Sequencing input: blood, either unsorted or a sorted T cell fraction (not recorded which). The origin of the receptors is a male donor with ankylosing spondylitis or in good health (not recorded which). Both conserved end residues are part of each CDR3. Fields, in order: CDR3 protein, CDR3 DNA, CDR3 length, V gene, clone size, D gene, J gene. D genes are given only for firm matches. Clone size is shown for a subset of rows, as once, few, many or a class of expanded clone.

CASSGRQGASYEQYF	TGTGCCAGCAGCGGACGACAGGGGGCTTCCTACGAGCAGTACTTC	15	TRBV9	few	TRBD1	TRBJ2-7
CASSVNSGWGNEQFF	TGTGCCAGCAGCGTAAATAGCGGGTGGGGAAATGAGCAGTTCTTC	15	TRBV9	many	TRBD2	TRBJ2-1
CASSIGTTEQFF	TGTGCCAGCAGCATCGGGACTACCGAGCAGTTCTTC	12	TRBV9	many	TRBD2	TRBJ2-1
CASSVEGQSDEQFF	TGTGCCAGCAGCGTAGAAGGGCAGTCCGATGAGCAGTTCTTC	14	TRBV9	many	NA	TRBJ2-1
CASSVGQVAKNIQYF	TGTGCCAGCAGCGTTGGGCAAGTAGCCAAAAACATTCAGTACTTC	15	TRBV9	many	NA	TRBJ2-4
CASSVEVGTYEQYF	TGTGCCAGCAGCGTAGAAGTGGGAACTTACGAGCAGTACTTC	14	TRBV9	medium-sized	NA	TRBJ2-7
CASSPGLARETQYF	TGTGCCAGCAGCCCTGGACTAGCGAGGGAGACCCAGTACTTC	14	TRBV9	many	TRBD2	TRBJ2-5
CASSPWADTQYF	TGTGCCAGCTCACCCTGGGCAGATACGCAGTATTTT	12	TRBV9	many	NA	TRBJ2-3
CASSVAAVSYEQYF	TGTGCCAGCAGCGTAGCAGCAGTATCCTACGAGCAGTACTTC	14	TRBV9	many	NA	TRBJ2-7
CASSPRSGTGYPNEKLFF	TGTGCCAGCAGCCCCCGTTCTGGGACAGGCTACCCTAATGAAAAACTGTTTTTT	18	TRBV21-1	many	NA	TRBJ1-4
CASSVDGTGTDTQYF	TGTGCCAGCAGCGTAGATGGGACAGGGACAGATACGCAGTATTTT	15	TRBV9	many	TRBD1	TRBJ2-3
CASSEGVGTGELFF	TGTGCCAGCAGCGAGGGGGTCGGCACCGGGGAGCTGTTTTTT	14	TRBV9	many	NA	TRBJ2-2
CASSHSDSYNEQFF	TGTGCCAGCAGCCATAGCGACTCCTACAATGAGCAGTTCTTC	14	TRBV9	many	NA	TRBJ2-1
CASCFVPGNEQFF	TGTGCCAGCTGTTTCGTCCCAGGCAATGAGCAGTTCTTC	13	TRBV9	many	NA	TRBJ2-1
CASSPGTSGFMRGGEQFF	TGTGCCAGCAGCCCGGGGACTAGCGGGTTCATGAGGGGGGGTGAGCAGTTCTTC	18	TRBV9	many	TRBD2	TRBJ2-1
CASSVRQVSTDTQYF	TGTGCCAGCAGCGTCCGACAGGTCAGCACAGATACGCAGTATTTT	15	TRBV9	many	NA	TRBJ2-3
CASSPVWDRVFQTQYF	TGTGCCAGCAGCCCAGTCTGGGACAGGGTGTTCCAGACCCAGTACTTC	16	TRBV9	many	TRBD1	TRBJ2-5
CASSVAGPRQGGNEQFF	TGTGCCAGCAGCGTAGCGGGCCCGAGACAGGGTGGCAATGAGCAGTTCTTC	17	TRBV9	NA	TRBD1	TRBJ2-1
CASSVEPEGDEQYF	TGTGCCAGCAGCGTGGAGCCAGAGGGGGACGAGCAGTACTTC	14	TRBV9	many	NA	TRBJ2-7
CASSDVGLAGPYHTYEQYF	TGCGCCAGCAGTGACGTAGGACTAGCGGGTCCGTACCACACCTACGAGCAGTACTTC	19	TRBV10-1	few	TRBD2	TRBJ2-7
CASSPPVFGDRGYETQYF	TGTGCCAGCAGTCCCCCGGTATTTGGGGACAGGGGTTACGAGACCCAGTACTTC	18	TRBV6-4	many	TRBD1	TRBJ2-5
CASSVGGVADTQYF	TGTGCCAGCAGCGTAGGTGGAGTAGCGGATACGCAGTATTTT	14	TRBV9	many	NA	TRBJ2-3
CASSVATLGTTNNEQFF	TGTGCCAGCAGCGTAGCTACTCTCGGGACTACCAACAATGAGCAGTTCTTC	17	TRBV9	many	TRBD2	TRBJ2-1
CASSVLGGSSSYNEQFF	TGTGCCAGCAGCGTCCTCGGGGGCTCTAGCTCCTACAATGAGCAGTTCTTC	17	TRBV9	many	NA	TRBJ2-1
CASSVGGGGPHNEQFF	TGTGCCAGCAGCGTAGGAGGGGGAGGGCCCCACAATGAGCAGTTCTTC	16	TRBV9	many	NA	TRBJ2-1
CASSSKPGSQQRETQYF	TGTGCCAGCAGCTCCAAGCCGGGGAGCCAGCAGAGAGAGACCCAGTACTTC	17	TRBV9	many	NA	TRBJ2-5
CASSVDAGSTDTQYF	TGTGCCAGCAGCGTAGATGCAGGGAGCACAGATACGCAGTATTTT	15	TRBV9	many	NA	TRBJ2-3
CASTAGPSTDTQYF	TGTGCCAGCACGGCGGGACCTAGCACAGATACGCAGTATTTT	14	TRBV9	many	NA	TRBJ2-3
CASSVRSGSGDTQYF	TGTGCCAGCAGCGTACGTAGCGGGAGTGGTGATACGCAGTATTTT	15	TRBV9	many	TRBD2	TRBJ2-3
CASSPTGGITDTQYF	TGTGCCAGCAGCCCCACGGGAGGGATCACAGATACGCAGTATTTT	15	TRBV9	many	TRBD2	TRBJ2-3
CASSVGAGTASYNEQFF	TGTGCCAGCAGCGTAGGGGCCGGGACAGCCTCCTACAATGAGCAGTTCTTC	17	TRBV9	NA	TRBD1	TRBJ2-1
CASSEGYRPNTEAFF	TGTGCCAGCAGCGAGGGGTATCGGCCGAACACTGAAGCTTTCTTT	15	TRBV9	many	NA	TRBJ1-1
CASSPRTDRTDTQYF	TGTGCCAGCTCCCCCCGGACAGATCGCACAGATACGCAGTATTTT	15	TRBV9	many	NA	TRBJ2-3
CASSVGLAGGNYEQYF	TGTGCCAGCAGCGTAGGACTAGCGGGAGGTAACTACGAGCAGTACTTC	16	TRBV9	many	TRBD2	TRBJ2-7
CASSVGLAGYSGANVLTF	TGTGCCAGCAGCGTCGGACTAGCGGGCTACTCTGGGGCCAACGTCCTGACTTTC	18	TRBV9	many	TRBD2	TRBJ2-6
CASSPEGTAGNTIYF	TGTGCCAGCAGCCCCGAAGGGACAGCTGGAAACACCATATATTTT	15	TRBV9	NA	TRBD1	TRBJ1-3
CASSVAPSGRETQYF	TGTGCCAGCAGCGTAGCTCCTAGCGGGCGGGAGACCCAGTACTTC	15	TRBV9	many	TRBD2	TRBJ2-5